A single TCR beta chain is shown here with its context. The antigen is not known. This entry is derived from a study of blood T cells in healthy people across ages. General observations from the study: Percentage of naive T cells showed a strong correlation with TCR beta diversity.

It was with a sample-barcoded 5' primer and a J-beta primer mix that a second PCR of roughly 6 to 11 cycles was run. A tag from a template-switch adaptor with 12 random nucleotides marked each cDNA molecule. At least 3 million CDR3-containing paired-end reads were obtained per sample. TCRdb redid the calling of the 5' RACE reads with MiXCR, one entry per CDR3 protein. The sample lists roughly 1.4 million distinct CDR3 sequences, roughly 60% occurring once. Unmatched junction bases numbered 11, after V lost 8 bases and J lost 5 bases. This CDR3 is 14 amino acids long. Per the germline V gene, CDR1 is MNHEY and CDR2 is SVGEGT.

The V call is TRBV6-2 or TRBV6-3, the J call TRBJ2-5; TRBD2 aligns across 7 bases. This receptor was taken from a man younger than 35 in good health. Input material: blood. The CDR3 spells CASRSPGAGETQYF. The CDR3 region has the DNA TGTGCCAGCCGGTCCCCGGGAGCGGGGGAGACCCAGTACTTC.